This TCR beta chain was identified in a study of blood T cell repertoires in COVID-19. Across the study: Samples of COVID-19 (acute and convalescent) were obtained from the United States, Italy and Spain. The analysed material was cDNA or gDNA that came from T cells, B-cell-depleted T cells, or PBMCs.

The CDR3 is 12 amino acids. Germline-derived CDR1 and CDR2 are SGHTA and FQGNSA. V lost 1 base and J 9 bases, leaving 7 bases between the germline ends. How the authors handled the data: Amplifying reference gene primers gave estimates of nucleated cell counts. Repertoires were generated with immunoSEQ multiplex PCR, while TCRdb's copy carries only in-frame clones and drops some. V and J calls and clone size are as listed in that table; D and trimming were resolved from the DNA. The sample consists of roughly 100,000 clones, about 80% of them appearing once. J is TRBJ2-1 and V is TRBV7-2; D call uncertain. The specimen sequenced was peripheral blood. This TCR was sampled from a human donor in a cohort sampled during active COVID-19. The CDR3 bases are TGTGCCAGCAGCTTAGGAGGTATTGAGCAGTTCTTC. This gives the protein CASSLGGIEQFF.